This TCR beta chain was sequenced during a study of early T cells in non-severe SARS-CoV-2 infection. The overall study: Investigators sequenced bulk RNA drawn from unsorted whole blood, and chains remained unpaired. Overall study findings and caveats: The VDJdb matching leaned toward anti-spike CD8 responses and overlooked private and CD4 specificities.

cDNA molecules, individually, were tagged with unique molecular identifiers. TCRdb passed the 5' RACE reads through MiXCR, listing each CDR3 protein once. The repertoire consists of around 82,000 distinct CDR3 sequences, with around 11% occurring once and the leading ten covering 4% to 5%. A remark on this clonotype: No antigen is known for it.

Germline V gene data show CDR1 as SEHNR and CDR2 as FQNEAQ (reference sequence). Deletions cut 7 bases from V and 3 bases from J, with 16 bases between. CDR3 length: 15 amino acids. The sample was whole blood. The sequence was collected from an adult who was a healthcare worker with PCR-confirmed SARS-CoV-2 infection or an uninfected control (not recorded which). The chain joins TRBV7-9 to TRBJ1-5; D is possibly TRBD1 (6 bases). CDR3 nucleotide sequence: TGTGCCAGCACCGAGTCGGGGGCTCACAATCAGCCCCAGCATTTT. This translates into CASTESGAHNQPQHF.